Sequencing of this T cell receptor (beta chain) was carried out in a study of blood T cell repertoires in COVID-19. Study information: Samples representing acute and convalescent COVID-19 were sourced from the United States, Italy and Spain. Sources were T cells, B-cell-depleted T cells, or PBMCs; the material itself was cDNA or gDNA.

Seattle's enrolled individuals joined amid active infection and were then monitored longitudinally. As processed by the authors: Cell counts per sample came from amplifying reference gene primers. Using immunoSEQ multiplex PCR, the repertoire was profiled, and TCRdb retains in-frame clones only, with some absent. V, J and clone size reflect that table, while D and trimming were determined from the DNA. The repertoire has some 68,000 clones, about 85% of them found once; the top ten carry 3.4%. V lost 4 bases, J lost 5 bases, and 7 bases stayed unmatched. CDR1 is MGHRA, CDR2 YSYEKL, per germline. The CDR3 spans 15 residues.

V is TRBV4-1 and J is TRBJ2-3; the match to TRBD2 covers 9 bases. This TCR came from a woman aged 45-65 years with COVID-19, enrolled during active disease. Material: peripheral blood. This chain's CDR3 is CASSRRLAVEDTQYF. The CDR3 nucleotides read TGCGCCAGCAGCCGCAGACTAGCGGTGGAAGATACGCAGTATTTT.